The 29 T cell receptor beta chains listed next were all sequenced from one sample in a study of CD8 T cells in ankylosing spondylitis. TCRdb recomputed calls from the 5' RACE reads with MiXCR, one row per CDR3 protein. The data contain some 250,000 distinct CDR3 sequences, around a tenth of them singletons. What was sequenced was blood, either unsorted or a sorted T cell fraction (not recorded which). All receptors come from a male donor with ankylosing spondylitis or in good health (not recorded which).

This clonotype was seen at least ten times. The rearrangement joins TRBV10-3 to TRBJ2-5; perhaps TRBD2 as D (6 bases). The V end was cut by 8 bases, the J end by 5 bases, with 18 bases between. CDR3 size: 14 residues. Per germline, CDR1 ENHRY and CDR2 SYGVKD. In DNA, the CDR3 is TGTGCCATCCGGGAGACACAGAAGAGGGAGACCCAGTACTTC. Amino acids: CAIRETQKRETQYF.

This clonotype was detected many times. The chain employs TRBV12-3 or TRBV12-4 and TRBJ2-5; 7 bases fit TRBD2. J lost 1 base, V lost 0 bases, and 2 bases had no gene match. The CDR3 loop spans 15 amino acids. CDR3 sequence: CASSLAPGGQETQYF. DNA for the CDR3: TGTGCCAGCAGTTTAGCCCCGGGGGGCCAAGAGACCCAGTACTTC.

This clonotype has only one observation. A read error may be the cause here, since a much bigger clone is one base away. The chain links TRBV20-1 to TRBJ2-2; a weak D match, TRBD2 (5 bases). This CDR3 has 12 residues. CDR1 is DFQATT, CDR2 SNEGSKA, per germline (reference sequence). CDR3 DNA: TGCAGTGCTAGGGGAAACGCCGGGGTGCTGTTTTTT. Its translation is CSARGNAGVLFF.

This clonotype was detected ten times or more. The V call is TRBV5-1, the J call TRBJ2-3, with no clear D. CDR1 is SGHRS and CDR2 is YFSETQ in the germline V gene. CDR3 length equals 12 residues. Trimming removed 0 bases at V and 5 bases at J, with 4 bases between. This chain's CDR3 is CASSLARDTQYF. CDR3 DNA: TGCGCCAGCAGCTTGGCTCGAGATACGCAGTATTTT. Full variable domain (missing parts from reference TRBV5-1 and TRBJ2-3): KAGVTQTPRYLIKTRGQQVTLSCSPISGHRSVSWYQQTPGQGLQFLFEYFSETQRNKGNFPGRFSGRQFSNSRSEMNVSTLELGDSALYLCASSLARDTQYFGPGTRLTVL.

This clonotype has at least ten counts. The CDR3 loop reads CASSLEATEAFF. The CDR3 DNA is TGCGCCAGCAGCTTGGAGGCCACTGAAGCTTTCTTT. The chain has TRBV5-1 and TRBJ1-1, with D unresolved. V lost 0 bases and J 4 bases, leaving 4 bases between the germline ends. CDR3 size: 12 residues. CDR1 and CDR2 (germline): SGHRS, YFSETQ. The full variable domain, rest sourced from reference TRBV5-1 and TRBJ1-1, is KAGVTQTPRYLIKTRGQQVTLSCSPISGHRSVSWYQQTPGQGLQFLFEYFSETQRNKGNFPGRFSGRQFSNSRSEMNVSTLELGDSALYLCASSLEATEAFFGQGTRLTVV.

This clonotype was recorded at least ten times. In nucleotides, the CDR3 is TGTGCCAGCACTTCCACCGGACTAGCCACCTACAATGAGCAGTTCTTC. Its translation is CASTSTGLATYNEQFF. The V call is TRBV12-3 or TRBV12-4, the J call TRBJ2-1; TRBD2 matches 8 bases. With 7 bases clipped from V and 2 bases from J, the junction kept 10 bases outside the gene matches. The length of the CDR3 is 16 residues.

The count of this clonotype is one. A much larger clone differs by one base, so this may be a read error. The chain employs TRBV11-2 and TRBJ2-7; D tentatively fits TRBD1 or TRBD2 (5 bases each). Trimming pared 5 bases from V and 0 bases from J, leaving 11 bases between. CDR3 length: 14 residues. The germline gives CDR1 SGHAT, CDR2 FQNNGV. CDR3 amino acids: CASSQWDGSYEQYV. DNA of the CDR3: TGTGCCAGCAGCCAATGGGACGGCTCCTACGAGCAGTACGTC.

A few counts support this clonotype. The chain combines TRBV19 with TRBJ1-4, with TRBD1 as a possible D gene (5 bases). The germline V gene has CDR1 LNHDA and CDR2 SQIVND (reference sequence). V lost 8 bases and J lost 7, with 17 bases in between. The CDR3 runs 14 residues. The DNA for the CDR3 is TGTGCCAGTCGAGGGACGGGCCTGGCTGAAAAACTGTTTTTT. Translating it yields CASRGTGLAEKLFF.

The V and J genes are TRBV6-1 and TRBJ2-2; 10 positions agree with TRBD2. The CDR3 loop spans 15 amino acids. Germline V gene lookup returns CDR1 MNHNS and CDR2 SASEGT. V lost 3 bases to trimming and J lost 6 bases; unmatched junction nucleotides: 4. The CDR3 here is CASSDEAGGAGELFF. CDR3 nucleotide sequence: TGTGCCAGCAGTGATGAAGCGGGAGGGGCCGGGGAGCTGTTTTTT.

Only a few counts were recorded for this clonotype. As DNA, the CDR3 is TGCGCCAGCAGCGTGAGTACAGGGGTTCAAGAGACCCAGTACTTC. Amino acids: CASSVSTGVQETQYF. The J gene is TRBJ2-5, the V gene TRBV5-1; 7 bases match TRBD1. This CDR3 region has 15 residues. With V trimmed by 4 bases and J by 2 bases, 8 bases remained unmatched. Germline CDR1 SGHRS, CDR2 YFSETQ.

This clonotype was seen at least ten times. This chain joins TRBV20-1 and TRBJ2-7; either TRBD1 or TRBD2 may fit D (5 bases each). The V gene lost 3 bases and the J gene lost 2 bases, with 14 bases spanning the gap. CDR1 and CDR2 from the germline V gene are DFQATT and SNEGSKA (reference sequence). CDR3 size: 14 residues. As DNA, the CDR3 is TGCAGTGCTAGGGTGGGGACGCCGACCTACGAGCAGTACTTC. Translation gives CSARVGTPTYEQYF.

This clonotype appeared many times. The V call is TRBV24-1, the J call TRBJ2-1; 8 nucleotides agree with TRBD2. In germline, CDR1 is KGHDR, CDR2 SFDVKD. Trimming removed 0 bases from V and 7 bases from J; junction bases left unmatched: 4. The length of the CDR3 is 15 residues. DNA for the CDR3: TGTGCCACCAGTGATTTGACCGCGGGAGGTAATGAGCAGTTCTTC. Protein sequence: CATSDLTAGGNEQFF.

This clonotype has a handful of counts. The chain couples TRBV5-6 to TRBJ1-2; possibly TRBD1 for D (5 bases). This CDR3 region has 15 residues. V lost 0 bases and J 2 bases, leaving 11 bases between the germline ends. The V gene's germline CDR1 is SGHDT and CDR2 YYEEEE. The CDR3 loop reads CASSLAGRENYGYTF. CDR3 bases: TGTGCCAGCAGCTTGGCGGGCAGGGAGAACTATGGCTACACCTTC. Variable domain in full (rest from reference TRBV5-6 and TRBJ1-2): DAGVTQSPTHLIKTRGQQVTLRCSPKSGHDTVSWYQQALGQGPQFIFQYYEEEERQRGNFPDRFSGHQFPNYSSELNVNALLLGDSALYLCASSLAGRENYGYTFGSGTRLTVV.

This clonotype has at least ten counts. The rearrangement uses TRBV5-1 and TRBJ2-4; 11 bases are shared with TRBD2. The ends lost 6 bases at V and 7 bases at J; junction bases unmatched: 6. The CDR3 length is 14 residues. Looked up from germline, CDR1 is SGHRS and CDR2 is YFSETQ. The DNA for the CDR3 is TGCGCCAGCAAACTAGCGGGGGTATCCAACATTCAGTACTTC. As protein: CASKLAGVSNIQYF. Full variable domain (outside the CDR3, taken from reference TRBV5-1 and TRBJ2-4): KAGVTQTPRYLIKTRGQQVTLSCSPISGHRSVSWYQQTPGQGLQFLFEYFSETQRNKGNFPGRFSGRQFSNSRSEMNVSTLELGDSALYLCASKLAGVSNIQYFGAGTRLSVL.

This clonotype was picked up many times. The CDR3 here is CASSLKYGYGFEAFF. The CDR3 DNA reads TGTGCCAGCAGTTTAAAGTACGGGTATGGGTTCGAAGCTTTCTTT. The chain couples TRBV27 to TRBJ1-1; D is uncertain. Trimming stripped 2 bases from V and 8 bases from J, with 18 bases between. The CDR3 runs 15 residues. The V gene's germline CDR1 is MNHEY and CDR2 SMNVEV (reference sequence).

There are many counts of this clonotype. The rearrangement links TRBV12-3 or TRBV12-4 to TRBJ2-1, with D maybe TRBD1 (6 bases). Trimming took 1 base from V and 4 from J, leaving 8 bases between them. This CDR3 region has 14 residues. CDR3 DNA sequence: TGTGCCAGCAGTTTAGGGGACATTTACAATGAGCAGTTCTTC. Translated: CASSLGDIYNEQFF.

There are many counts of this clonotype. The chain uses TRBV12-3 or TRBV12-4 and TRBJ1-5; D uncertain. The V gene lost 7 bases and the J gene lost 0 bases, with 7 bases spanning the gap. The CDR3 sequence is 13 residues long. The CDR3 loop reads CASTQNSNQPQHF. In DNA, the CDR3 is TGTGCCAGCACCCAAAATAGCAATCAGCCCCAGCATTTT.

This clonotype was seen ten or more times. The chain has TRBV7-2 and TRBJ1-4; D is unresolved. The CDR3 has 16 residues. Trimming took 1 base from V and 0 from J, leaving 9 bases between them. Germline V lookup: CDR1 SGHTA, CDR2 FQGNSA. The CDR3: CASSLDPHATNEKLFF. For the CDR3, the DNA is TGTGCCAGCAGCTTAGATCCACATGCAACTAATGAAAAACTGTTTTTT.

DNA of the CDR3: TGTGCCAGCAGTGTCACACAGGGGGCTGAAGCTTTCTTT. This translates into CASSVTQGAEAFF. J is TRBJ1-1 and V is TRBV12-3 or TRBV12-4, with 8 bases matching TRBD1. This CDR3 has 13 residues. V gave up 5 bases and J gave up 6 bases; unmatched junction bases: 5.

This CDR3 is CAMGPWLLCSRYTF. The CDR3 region has the DNA TGTGCCATGGGCCCCTGGCTCCTCTGCTCGCGCTACACCTTC. The V call is TRBV7-9, the J call TRBJ1-2; D gene ambiguous. V was trimmed by 10 bases and J by 9 bases, leaving 24 bases between them. Germline V gives CDR1 SEHNR, CDR2 FQNEAQ (reference sequence). The CDR3 has 14 amino acids.

CDR3: CASSLALRGVADTQYF. CDR3 bases: TGTGCCAGCAGTTTAGCCCTGAGGGGGGTCGCAGATACGCAGTATTTT. The rearrangement uses TRBV12-3 or TRBV12-4 and TRBJ2-3, with D possibly called TRBD1 or TRBD2 (6 bases each). The CDR3 is made up of 16 amino acids. V was trimmed by 0 bases and J by 4 bases, leaving 14 bases between them.

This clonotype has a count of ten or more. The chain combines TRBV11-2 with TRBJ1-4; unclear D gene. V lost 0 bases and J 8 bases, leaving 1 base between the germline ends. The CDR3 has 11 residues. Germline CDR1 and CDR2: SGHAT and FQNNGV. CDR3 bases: TGTGCCAGCAGCTTAGAAGAAAAACTGTTTTTT. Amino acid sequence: CASSLEEKLFF.

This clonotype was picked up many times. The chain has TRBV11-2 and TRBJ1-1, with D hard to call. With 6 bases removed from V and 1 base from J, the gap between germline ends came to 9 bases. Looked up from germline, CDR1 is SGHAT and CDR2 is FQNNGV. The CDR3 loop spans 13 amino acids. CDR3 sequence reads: CASSTNRNTEAFF. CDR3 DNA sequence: TGTGCCAGCAGTACAAACAGGAACACTGAAGCTTTCTTT.

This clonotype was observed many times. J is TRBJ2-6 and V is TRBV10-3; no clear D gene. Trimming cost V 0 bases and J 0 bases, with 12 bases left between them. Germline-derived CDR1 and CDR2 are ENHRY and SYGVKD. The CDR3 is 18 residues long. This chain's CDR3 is CAISESISQPSGANVLTF. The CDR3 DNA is TGTGCCATCAGTGAGTCGATAAGCCAGCCCTCTGGGGCCAACGTCCTGACTTTC.

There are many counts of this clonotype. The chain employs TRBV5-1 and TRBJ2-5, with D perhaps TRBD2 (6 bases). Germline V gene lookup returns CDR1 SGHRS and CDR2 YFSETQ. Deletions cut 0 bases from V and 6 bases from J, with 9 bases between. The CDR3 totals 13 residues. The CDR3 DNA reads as TGCGCCAGCAGCTTGGAGGGAGGTCAGACCCAGTACTTC. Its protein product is CASSLEGGQTQYF.

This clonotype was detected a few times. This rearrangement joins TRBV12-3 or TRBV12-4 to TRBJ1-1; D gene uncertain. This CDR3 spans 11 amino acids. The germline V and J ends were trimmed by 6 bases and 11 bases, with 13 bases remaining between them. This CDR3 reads CASSLLSEAFF. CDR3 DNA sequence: TGTGCCAGCAGCCTTTTGAGTGAGGCTTTCTTT.

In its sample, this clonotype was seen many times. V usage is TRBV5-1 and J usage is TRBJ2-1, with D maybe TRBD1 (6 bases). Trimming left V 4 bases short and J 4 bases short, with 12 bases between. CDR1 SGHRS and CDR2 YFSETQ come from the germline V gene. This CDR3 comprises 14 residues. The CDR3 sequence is CASSRKGDYNEQFF. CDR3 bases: TGCGCCAGCAGCCGAAAGGGGGATTACAATGAGCAGTTCTTC. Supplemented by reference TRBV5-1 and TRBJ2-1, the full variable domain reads KAGVTQTPRYLIKTRGQQVTLSCSPISGHRSVSWYQQTPGQGLQFLFEYFSETQRNKGNFPGRFSGRQFSNSRSEMNVSTLELGDSALYLCASSRKGDYNEQFFGPGTRLTVL.

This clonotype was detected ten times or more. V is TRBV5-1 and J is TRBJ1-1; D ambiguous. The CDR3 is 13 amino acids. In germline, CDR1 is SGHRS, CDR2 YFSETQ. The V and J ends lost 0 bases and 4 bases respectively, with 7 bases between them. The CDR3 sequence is CASSLDGFTEAFF. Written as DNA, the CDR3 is TGCGCCAGCAGCTTGGATGGGTTCACTGAAGCTTTCTTT.

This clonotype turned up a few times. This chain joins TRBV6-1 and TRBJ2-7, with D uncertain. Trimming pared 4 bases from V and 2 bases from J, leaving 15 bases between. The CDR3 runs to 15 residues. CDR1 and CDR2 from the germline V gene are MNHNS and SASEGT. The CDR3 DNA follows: TGTGCCAGCAGTGGGGTTGCAGCTGAGCCCTACGAGCAGTACTTC. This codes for CASSGVAAEPYEQYF.